This entry describes one T cell receptor (beta chain). This sample stems from a study of PD-1 blockade in classical Hodgkin lymphoma. Per germline, CDR1 GTSNPN and CDR2 SVGIG (reference sequence). The CDR3 totals 15 residues. The protocol was immunoSEQ multiplex PCR, while the TCRdb copy is restricted to in-frame clones and leaves out a portion. Among roughly 140,000 clones listed, just under 80% were seen once. Each patient relapsed following autologous stem cell transplantation, and prior brentuximab vedotin exposure differed. This chain connects TRBV30 to TRBJ2-5, with no clear D. The end of the DNA aligns better with TRBJ2-7, so the J call may be wrong. Sequencing was performed on peripheral blood mononuclear cells (PBMCs), taken before the second cycle of nivolumab. This TCR was sampled from a human donor with classical Hodgkin lymphoma. The CDR3 here is CAWSGWSGDRDEQYF. CDR3 sequence (DNA): TGTGCCTGGAGTGGGTGGTCTGGGGATCGCGACGAGCAGTACTTC.